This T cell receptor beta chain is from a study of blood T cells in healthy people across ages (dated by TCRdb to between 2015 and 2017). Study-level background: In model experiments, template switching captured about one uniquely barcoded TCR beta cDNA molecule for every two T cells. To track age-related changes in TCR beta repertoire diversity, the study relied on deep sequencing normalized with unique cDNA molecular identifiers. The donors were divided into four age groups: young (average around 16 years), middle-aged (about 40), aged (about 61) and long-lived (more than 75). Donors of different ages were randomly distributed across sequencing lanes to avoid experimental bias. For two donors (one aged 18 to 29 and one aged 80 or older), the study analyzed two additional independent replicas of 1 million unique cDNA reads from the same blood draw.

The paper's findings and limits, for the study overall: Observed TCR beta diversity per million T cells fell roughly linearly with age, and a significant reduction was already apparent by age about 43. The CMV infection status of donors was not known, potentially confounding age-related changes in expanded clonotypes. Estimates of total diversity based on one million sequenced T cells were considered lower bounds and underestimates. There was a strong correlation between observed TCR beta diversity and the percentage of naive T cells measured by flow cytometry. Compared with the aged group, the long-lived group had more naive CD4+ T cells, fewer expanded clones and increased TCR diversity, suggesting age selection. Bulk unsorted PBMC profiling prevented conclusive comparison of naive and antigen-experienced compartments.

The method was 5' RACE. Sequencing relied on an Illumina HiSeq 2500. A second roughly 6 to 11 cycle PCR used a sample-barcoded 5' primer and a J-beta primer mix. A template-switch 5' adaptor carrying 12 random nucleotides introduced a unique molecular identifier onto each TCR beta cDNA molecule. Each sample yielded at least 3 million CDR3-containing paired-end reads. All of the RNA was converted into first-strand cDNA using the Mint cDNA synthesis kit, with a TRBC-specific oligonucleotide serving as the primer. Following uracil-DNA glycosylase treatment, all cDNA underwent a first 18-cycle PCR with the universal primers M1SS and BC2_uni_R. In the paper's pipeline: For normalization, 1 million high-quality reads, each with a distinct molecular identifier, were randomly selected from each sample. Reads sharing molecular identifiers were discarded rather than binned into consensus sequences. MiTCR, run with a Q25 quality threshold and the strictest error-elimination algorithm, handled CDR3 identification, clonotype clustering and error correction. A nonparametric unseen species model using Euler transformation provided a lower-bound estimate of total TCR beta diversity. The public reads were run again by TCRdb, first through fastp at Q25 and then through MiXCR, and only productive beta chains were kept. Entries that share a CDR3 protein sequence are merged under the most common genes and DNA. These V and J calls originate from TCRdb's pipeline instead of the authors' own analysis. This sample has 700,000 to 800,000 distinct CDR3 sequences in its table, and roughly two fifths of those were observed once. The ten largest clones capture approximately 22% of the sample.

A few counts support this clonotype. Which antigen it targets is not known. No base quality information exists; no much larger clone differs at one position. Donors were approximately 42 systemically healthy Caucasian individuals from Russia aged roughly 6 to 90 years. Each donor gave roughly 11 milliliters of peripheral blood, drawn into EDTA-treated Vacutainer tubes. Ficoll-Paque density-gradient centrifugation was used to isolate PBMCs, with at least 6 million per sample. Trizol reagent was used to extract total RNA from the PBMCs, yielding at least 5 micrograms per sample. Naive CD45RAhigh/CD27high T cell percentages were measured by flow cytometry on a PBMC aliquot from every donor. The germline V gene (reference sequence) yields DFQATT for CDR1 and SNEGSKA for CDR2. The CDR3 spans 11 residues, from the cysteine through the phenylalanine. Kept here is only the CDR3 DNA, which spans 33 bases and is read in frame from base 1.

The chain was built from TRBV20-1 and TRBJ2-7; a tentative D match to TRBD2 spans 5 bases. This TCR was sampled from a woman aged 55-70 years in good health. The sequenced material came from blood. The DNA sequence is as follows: TGCAGGCCGGGGTATTCGGTAGACCAGTACTTC. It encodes CRPGYSVDQYF.